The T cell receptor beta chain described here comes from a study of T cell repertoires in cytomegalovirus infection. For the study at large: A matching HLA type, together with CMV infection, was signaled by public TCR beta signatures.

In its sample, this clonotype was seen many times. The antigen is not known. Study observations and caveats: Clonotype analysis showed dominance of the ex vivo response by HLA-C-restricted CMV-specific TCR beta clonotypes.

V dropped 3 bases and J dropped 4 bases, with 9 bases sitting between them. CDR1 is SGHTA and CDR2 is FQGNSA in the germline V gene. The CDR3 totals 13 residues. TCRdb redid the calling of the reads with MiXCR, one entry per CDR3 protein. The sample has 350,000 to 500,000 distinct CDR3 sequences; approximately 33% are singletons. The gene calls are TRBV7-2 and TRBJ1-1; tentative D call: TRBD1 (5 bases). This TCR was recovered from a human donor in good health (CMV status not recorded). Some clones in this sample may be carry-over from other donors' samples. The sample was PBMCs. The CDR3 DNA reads TGTGCCAGCAGCTTGGGGGGGTTCACTGAAGCTTTCTTT. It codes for CASSLGGFTEAFF.